This paragraph covers one T cell receptor (beta chain) sequence. In the study's own analysis: Nucleated cell counts were estimated from reference gene primer amplification. Clones were sequenced by immunoSEQ multiplex PCR, and TCRdb holds only the in-frame ones, with some missing. The D gene and trimming were derived from the DNA, and the V and J assignments and clone size from that table. The data show under 65,000 clones, approximately 80% seen once. The data were obtained in a study of blood T cell repertoires in COVID-19. The wider study: Spain, Italy and the United States supplied samples that represented acute and convalescent COVID-19. T cells, B-cell-depleted T cells, or PBMCs provided the cDNA or gDNA that served as material.

CDR3 size: 15 residues. V trimming: 5 bases; J trimming: 5 bases; junction bases outside the gene matches: 9. CDR1 and CDR2 from the germline V gene are KGHSH and LQKENI. The sample was peripheral blood. The sequence came from a woman in her sixties or seventies with acute or convalescent COVID-19. The chain employs TRBV18 and TRBJ2-7; 10 nucleotides match TRBD1. CDR3 sequence: CASSAPTGGFNEQYF. In nucleotides, the CDR3 is TGTGCCAGCTCAGCCCCGACAGGGGGCTTCAACGAGCAGTACTTC.